The 9 T cell receptor beta chains below come from one sample, sequenced in a study of T cells in Graves' hyperthyroidism and ophthalmopathy. The source material, RNA transcripts, was used to amplify TCR beta CDR3 regions. TCR CDR3 regions were first amplified by RT-PCR with HTBI primers. TCRdb ran MiXCR on the multiplex PCR reads and lists one entry per CDR3 protein. This table holds about 580,000 distinct CDR3 sequences, around 42% found once. The sample comprised peripheral blood or thyroid tissue (not recorded which). The receptor set was obtained from a woman under 30 with Graves' hyperthyroidism.

The table lists this clonotype with many counts. The chain employs TRBV27 and TRBJ2-7, with D uncertain. The CDR3 contains 11 residues. Germline V CDR1 and CDR2: MNHEY, SMNVEV (reference sequence). The V end lost 2 bases, the J end lost 8 bases, and 7 bases lay between the germline ends. CDR3 residues: CASSLGVQQYF. Here the CDR3 DNA reads TGTGCCAGCAGTTTAGGTGTCCAGCAGTACTTC.

This clonotype has at least ten counts. The chain employs TRBV5-1 and TRBJ2-6, with TRBD1 identical over 8 bases. Germline V gives CDR1 SGHRS, CDR2 YFSETQ. The length of the CDR3 is 16 residues. Losses at the gene ends were 0 bases for V and 2 bases for J; bases not matched to a gene: 1. The CDR3 DNA reads TGCGCCAGCAGCTTGGGGACAGGGACTGGGGCCAACGTCCTGACTTTC. Protein product: CASSLGTGTGANVLTF.

This clonotype was observed many times. The V call is TRBV12-3 or TRBV12-4, the J call TRBJ2-7; a weak D match, TRBD2 (6 bases). The CDR3 contains 13 residues. The V end lost 6 bases, the J end lost 5 bases, and 14 bases lay between the germline ends. The CDR3 spells CASSFREPNEQYF. The CDR3 DNA reads as TGTGCCAGCAGCTTCCGGGAGCCCAACGAGCAGTACTTC.

This clonotype was observed at least ten times. The chain employs TRBV12-3 or TRBV12-4 and TRBJ1-2, with 8 nucleotides matching TRBD1. CDR3 size: 14 residues. V shed 6 bases, J shed 4 bases, and the junction held 7 bases outside the gene matches. CDR3 in DNA: TGTGCCAGCAGAGCCGGACAGGGACTCTATGGCTACACCTTC. This codes for CASRAGQGLYGYTF.

This clonotype was seen repeatedly, ten times or more. CDR3 nucleotides: TGTGCCAGCAGCCGGACCGGTTCGGACTATGGCTACACCTTC. It specifies CASSRTGSDYGYTF. This chain joins TRBV7-2 and TRBJ1-2; D not resolved. Per the germline V gene, CDR1 is SGHTA and CDR2 is FQGNSA. The CDR3 runs to 14 residues. V lost 5 bases to trimming and J lost 3 bases, with 13 bases between them.

Many counts were recorded for this clonotype. The V gene is TRBV27, the J gene TRBJ1-2; no definite D call. CDR1 and CDR2 from the germline V gene are MNHEY and SMNVEV (reference sequence). Trimming left V 0 bases short and J 0 bases short, with 8 bases between. The CDR3 consists of 15 residues. In DNA form, the CDR3 reads TGTGCCAGCAGTTTATCGTCCGGAGCTAACTATGGCTACACCTTC. This codes for CASSLSSGANYGYTF.

The rearrangement links TRBV5-1 to TRBJ2-5; 13 bases match TRBD2. V lost 4 bases and J lost 11; bases outside the gene matches: 14. Germline lookup yields CDR1 SGHRS and CDR2 YFSETQ. This CDR3 region has 16 residues. The DNA of the CDR3 is TGCGCCAGCAGCCTCGGGACTAGCGGGAATGGAGATACGCAGTACTTC. It yields the protein CASSLGTSGNGDTQYF.

The chain joins TRBV19 to TRBJ2-7; the D is unclear. V shed 7 bases and J shed 9 bases, with 7 bases lying between them. Germline V gene lookup returns CDR1 LNHDA and CDR2 SQIVND (reference sequence). The CDR3 length is 9 residues. The CDR3 region is CASTPRQYF. The CDR3 coding sequence is TGTGCCAGTACCCCCCGGCAGTACTTC.

J is TRBJ1-4 and V is TRBV7-8, with D unclear. This CDR3 has 14 residues. Trimming took 1 base from V and 8 from J, leaving 11 bases between them. CDR1 is SGHVS and CDR2 is FQNEAQ in the germline V gene. CDR3 in amino acids: CASSLGTNGEKLFF. The CDR3 DNA reads as TGTGCCAGCAGCTTAGGGACTAACGGGGAAAAACTGTTTTTT.